A selection of T cell receptor beta chains follows, all from one sample in a study of vaccination and CD4 T cells after COVID-19. These receptors' targets are unknown. TCRdb re-analysed the PCR reads in MiXCR, keeping a single row per CDR3 protein. Among around 20,000 distinct CDR3 sequences, approximately 51% were seen once, and the ten largest hold under 7.5%. Sequencing was performed on CD4+ T cells from blood, cultured in vitro. The receptors originated from a human donor who had recovered from COVID-19. Each CDR3 is given with its conserved first and last residue. Fields, in order: D gene, V gene, J gene, clone size, CDR3 protein, CDR3 DNA. D genes are given only for firm matches. Clone sizes are given selectively: once, few, many, or a class where the clone is expanded.

d_gene: NA
v_gene: TRBV14
j_gene: TRBJ1-1
abundance: NA
CDR3aa: CASSQALVAAKAFF
CDR3nt: TGTGCCAGCAGCCAAGCTCTCGTAGCCGCCAAAGCTTTCTTT

d_gene: NA
v_gene: TRBV12-3/TRBV12-4
j_gene: TRBJ1-2
abundance: NA
CDR3aa: CASSLEWTTNYGYTF
CDR3nt: TGTGCCAGCAGTTTGGAATGGACAACTAACTATGGCTACACCTTC

d_gene: TRBD1
v_gene: TRBV6-5
j_gene: TRBJ1-5
abundance: NA
CDR3aa: CASSYGQGVQPQHF
CDR3nt: TGTGCCAGCAGTTACGGACAGGGTGTTCAGCCCCAGCATTTT

d_gene: TRBD1
v_gene: TRBV28
j_gene: TRBJ1-5
abundance: NA
CDR3aa: CASNTGGSQPQHF
CDR3nt: TGTGCCAGCAACACAGGGGGGTCTCAGCCCCAGCATTTT

d_gene: NA
v_gene: TRBV25-1
j_gene: TRBJ1-1
abundance: NA
CDR3aa: CASRGIGNTEAFF
CDR3nt: TGTGCCAGCAGGGGCATAGGGAACACTGAAGCTTTCTTT

d_gene: NA
v_gene: TRBV7-2
j_gene: TRBJ2-3
abundance: few
CDR3aa: CASSFGGPRTDTQYF
CDR3nt: TGTGCCAGCAGCTTTGGAGGGCCCCGGACAGATACGCAGTATTTT

d_gene: TRBD2
v_gene: TRBV12-3/TRBV12-4
j_gene: TRBJ2-2
abundance: once
CDR3aa: CASSLGLGFAGELFF
CDR3nt: TGTGCCAGCAGTTTGGGACTAGGGTTCGCCGGGGAGCTGTTTTTT

d_gene: NA
v_gene: TRBV19
j_gene: TRBJ2-5
abundance: NA
CDR3aa: CASSMEVRETQYF
CDR3nt: TGTGCCAGTAGTATGGAGGTTAGGGAGACCCAGTACTTC

d_gene: TRBD1
v_gene: TRBV20-1
j_gene: TRBJ1-1
abundance: NA
CDR3aa: CSARDFSRGGWSTEAFF
CDR3nt: TGCAGTGCTAGAGATTTCTCGCGAGGGGGCTGGAGCACTGAAGCTTTCTTT

d_gene: NA
v_gene: TRBV2
j_gene: TRBJ2-3
abundance: once
CDR3aa: CASRDGIAGTDTQYF
CDR3nt: TGTGCCAGCAGAGATGGGATTGCGGGCACAGATACGCAGTATTTT

d_gene: NA
v_gene: TRBV7-8
j_gene: TRBJ1-1
abundance: NA
CDR3aa: CASSSGGGWGANTEAFF
CDR3nt: TGTGCCAGCAGCTCTGGTGGTGGGTGGGGAGCTAACACTGAAGCTTTCTTT

d_gene: TRBD1
v_gene: TRBV7-9
j_gene: TRBJ1-3
abundance: NA
CDR3aa: CASRQGSGNTIYF
CDR3nt: TGTGCCAGCAGACAGGGGTCCGGAAACACCATATATTTT

d_gene: NA
v_gene: TRBV27
j_gene: TRBJ2-5
abundance: NA
CDR3aa: CASSLQGGQETQYF
CDR3nt: TGTGCCAGCAGTTTACAGGGTGGGCAAGAGACCCAGTACTTC

d_gene: NA
v_gene: TRBV5-1
j_gene: TRBJ1-5
abundance: NA
CDR3aa: CASSLGAGQFGVGSKHQPQHF
CDR3nt: TGCGCCAGCAGCTTGGGGGCAGGGCAATTTGGTGTTGGGTCCAAACATCAGCCCCAGCATTTT

d_gene: NA
v_gene: TRBV5-1
j_gene: TRBJ2-1
abundance: once
CDR3aa: CASSGSGGPNEQFF
CDR3nt: TGCGCCAGCAGCGGGAGCGGCGGACCCAATGAGCAGTTCTTC

d_gene: TRBD1
v_gene: TRBV7-9
j_gene: TRBJ2-7
abundance: NA
CDR3aa: CASSATGKGWYF
CDR3nt: TGTGCCAGCAGCGCGACAGGGAAAGGATGGTACTTC

d_gene: TRBD1
v_gene: TRBV7-2
j_gene: TRBJ1-5
abundance: NA
CDR3aa: CASSPRTGTHQPQHF
CDR3nt: TGTGCCAGCAGCCCCAGGACAGGGACCCATCAGCCCCAGCATTTT